This T cell receptor beta chain was sequenced during a study of read filtering for tumor transcriptome and immune sequencing. About the study: IR-seq gave about 3.5 to 10.27 million TCR reads per sample; RNA-seq gave roughly 75 to 1,400.

At least ten counts were recorded for this clonotype. The CDR3 covers 15 residues. Trimming at V came to 7 bases and at J to 3 bases, leaving 8 bases not matched to a gene. From roughly 390 ng of RNA, a library with molecular barcoded alpha/delta and beta/gamma adaptors was made. A single record per CDR3 protein comes from TCRdb applying MiXCR to the reads. Of some 130,000 distinct CDR3 sequences listed, approximately 13% are singletons. The chain links TRBV12-3 or TRBV12-4 to TRBJ2-1, with 8 bases aligning to TRBD2. The sequencing sample was made of a population of CD138-negative cells sorted from bone marrow. This sequence originates from a donor over 35 with multiple myeloma. For the CDR3, the DNA is TGTGCCAGCAACCCCAGAAGCGGGAGCTACAATGAGCAGTTCTTC. As protein: CASNPRSGSYNEQFF.